The 15 T cell receptor beta chains reported below all come from one sample, sequenced in a study of beta chain features in type 1 diabetes. Study results and caveats: Across all four CD4+ subsets, people with type 1 diabetes showed modestly shorter TCRB CDR3s.

Sequencing targeted expressed TCRB transcripts, as all isolated RNA had been reverse transcribed. Assay: immunoSEQ multiplex PCR; the TCRdb copy retains only in-frame clones and omits some. The sample shows more than 250,000 clones, 20% of them seen only once. No antigen has been identified for these receptors. What was sequenced was naive CD4+ T cells from blood. All receptors derive from a woman aged 40 to 55 with type 1 diabetes.

There are a few counts of this clone. The chain carries TRBV5-4 and TRBJ2-5; TRBD2 matches at 14 bases. Germline-derived CDR1 and CDR2 are SGHNT and YYREEE (reference sequence). CDR3 length equals 17 residues. J was trimmed by 5 bases and V by 2 bases; bases with no gene match: 8. The CDR3 sequence: CASSFGTSGGARETQYF. The CDR3 region has the DNA TGTGCCAGCAGCTTCGGGACTAGCGGGGGAGCAAGGGAGACCCAGTACTTC.

The V gene is TRBV5-6, the J gene TRBJ1-2; D remains unclear. Germline V gives CDR1 SGHDT, CDR2 YYEEEE. Trimming removed 2 bases from V and 2 bases from J, with 7 bases in between. The CDR3 is 13 amino acids. CDR3 sequence (DNA): TGTGCCAGCAGCTTTGACGGGAACTATGGCTACACCTTC. Its protein product is CASSFDGNYGYTF. The full variable domain, with the rest looked up from reference TRBV5-6 and TRBJ1-2, is DAGVTQSPTHLIKTRGQQVTLRCSPKSGHDTVSWYQQALGQGPQFIFQYYEEEERQRGNFPDRFSGHQFPNYSSELNVNALLLGDSALYLCASSFDGNYGYTFGSGTRLTVV.

This chain joins TRBV6-5 and TRBJ1-2; D is unresolved. The V gene lost 8 bases and the J gene lost 5 bases, with 15 bases spanning the gap. This CDR3 comprises 13 residues. In germline, CDR1 is MNHEY, CDR2 SVGAGI. The CDR3 nucleotides read TGTGCCAGCCGCCCCTCGGGAGTATATGGCTACACCTTC. Translating gives CASRPSGVYGYTF.

The gene calls are TRBV5-4 and TRBJ2-5; no reliable D call. Germline V gene data show CDR1 as SGHNT and CDR2 as YYREEE (reference sequence). V lost 2 bases, J lost 7 bases, and 12 bases lay in between. This CDR3 has 13 amino acids. DNA of the CDR3: TGTGCCAGCAGCTTTGACCGGAGAGGGACCCAGTACTTC. This sequence encodes CASSFDRRGTQYF.

This clone showed up just a few times. The same CDR3 is also encoded by other DNA sequences in this sample. The chain joins TRBV28 to TRBJ2-1; no definite D call. Germline lookup yields CDR1 MDHEN and CDR2 SYDVKM. This CDR3 is built from 11 residues. V shed 3 bases and J shed 6 bases, with 3 bases lying between them. CDR3 loop: CASSLRNEQFF. CDR3 DNA sequence: TGTGCCAGCAGTTTGCGCAATGAGCAGTTCTTC.

The rearrangement joins TRBV25-1 to TRBJ2-1, with a possible D match to TRBD2 (5 bases). V dropped 6 bases and J dropped 7 bases, with 16 bases sitting between them. This CDR3 has 14 amino acids. The germline V gene encodes CDR1 MGHDK and CDR2 SYGVNS. CDR3: CASRDPGTRNEQFF. CDR3 in DNA: TGTGCCAGCAGAGACCCGGGAACTCGTAATGAGCAGTTCTTC.

This clone was seen a handful of times. The V gene is TRBV7-9, the J gene TRBJ1-5; D gene uncertain. The length of the CDR3 is 15 residues. V was pared by 4 bases and J by 0 bases, with 10 bases between. Germline lookup yields CDR1 SEHNR and CDR2 FQNEAQ (reference sequence). The CDR3 protein is CASSWGAPSNQPQHF. The CDR3 DNA reads as TGTGCCAGCAGCTGGGGAGCCCCTAGCAATCAGCCCCAGCATTTT.

The CDR3: CASSVSGTEAFF. The CDR3 DNA sequence: TGTGCCAGCAGCGTATCGGGCACTGAAGCTTTCTTT. The gene calls are TRBV9 and TRBJ1-1; no firm D call. The ends were cut back, 1 base at V and 4 bases at J, with 5 bases in the middle. The germline V gene has CDR1 SGDLS and CDR2 YYNGEE. The CDR3 covers 12 residues.

J is TRBJ2-5 and V is TRBV19; 10 bases agree with TRBD1. V dropped 4 bases and J dropped 5; count of bases not matched to a gene: 10. The CDR3 runs 16 residues. Germline CDR1 LNHDA, CDR2 SQIVND (reference sequence). CDR3 in amino acids: CASSTWRQGAAETQYF. CDR3 DNA sequence: TGTGCCAGTAGTACCTGGAGACAGGGGGCAGCGGAGACCCAGTACTTC.

This clone appeared a few times. The chain's CDR3 is CASSVEVTENSPLHF. The CDR3 coding sequence is TGTGCCAGCAGCGTAGAGGTCACAGAGAATTCACCCCTCCACTTT. V and J are TRBV9 and TRBJ1-6; the D is unclear. The germline CDR1 and CDR2 sequences are SGDLS and YYNGEE. The CDR3 is 15 amino acids. With 0 bases removed from V and 7 bases from J, the gap between germline ends came to 11 bases.

The rearrangement uses TRBV25-1 and TRBJ2-7, with D possibly being TRBD2 (5 bases). CDR3 length equals 13 residues. From germline, CDR1 is MGHDK and CDR2 SYGVNS. Trimming stripped 2 bases from V and 3 bases from J, with 8 bases between. This chain's CDR3 is CASSEVTSYEQYF. The CDR3 DNA sequence: TGTGCCAGCAGTGAAGTCACTAGCTACGAGCAGTACTTC.

To note about this clone: This CDR3 is also generated by other DNA sequences in the sample. V is TRBV7-9 and J is TRBJ2-7; D perhaps matches TRBD2 (6 bases). From germline, CDR1 is SEHNR and CDR2 FQNEAQ (reference sequence). Trimming shortened V by 5 bases and J by 2 bases, and 7 bases separated the two germline ends. The CDR3 is 12 amino acids. The CDR3 region has the DNA TGTGCCAGCAGCCCGGGAGCCTACGAGCAGTACTTC. Translating it yields CASSPGAYEQYF.

V and J are TRBV28 and TRBJ2-7; possible D gene TRBD1, 6 bases. The length of the CDR3 is 14 residues. Trimming pared 6 bases from V and 3 bases from J, leaving 15 bases between. CDR1 is MDHEN, CDR2 SYDVKM, per germline. CDR3 bases: TGTGCCAGCAGAGGGGACATACAAAACTACGAGCAGTACTTC. It yields the protein CASRGDIQNYEQYF.

This chain uses TRBV7-2 with TRBJ1-1; D ambiguous. Deletions cut 6 bases from V and 1 base from J, with 12 bases between. Germline loops: CDR1 SGHTA, CDR2 FQGNSA. The CDR3 covers 14 residues. In DNA, the CDR3 is TGTGCCAGCAGTTCCCGGGTCCAGAACACTGAAGCTTTCTTT. Its protein product is CASSSRVQNTEAFF.

CDR3 nucleotides: TGTGCCAGCAGCTGGGGACTAGCGGCTGGCATCAATGAGCAGTTCTTC. This gives the protein CASSWGLAAGINEQFF. V usage is TRBV7-3 and J usage is TRBJ2-1, with 11 bases matching TRBD2. Germline loops: CDR1 SGHTA, CDR2 FQGTGA. The CDR3 contains 16 residues. V lost 4 bases to trimming and J lost 6 bases; unmatched junction nucleotides: 8.